The present TCR beta chain was sequenced within a study of cytomegalovirus exposure and HLA in healthy donors. In the PCR, 60 Vbeta and 13 Jbeta primers were used. TCRdb keeps only in-frame clones here, not all; method: immunoSEQ multiplex PCR. The sample lists around 210,000 clones, about 85% occurring once. The germline gives CDR1 KGHSH, CDR2 LQKENI. The CDR3 runs to 16 residues. J gave up 4 bases and V 3 bases, and 11 bases lay outside the gene matches. This receptor was obtained from a girl under 10 years old in good health and CMV-seronegative. The sequencing sample was made of PBMCs. This chain joins TRBV18 and TRBJ2-7; 8 bases match TRBD2. The DNA for the CDR3 is TGTGCCAGCTCACCCCAGTCGGGAGGGCCGTGGTACGAGCAGTACTTC. Its translation is CASSPQSGGPWYEQYF. Variable domain in full (rest from reference TRBV18 and TRBJ2-7): NAGVMQNPRHLVRRRGQEARLRCSPMKGHSHVYWYRQLPEEGLKFMVYLQKENIIDESGMPKERFSAEFPKEGPSILRIQQVVRGDSAAYFCASSPQSGGPWYEQYFGPGTRLTVT.